A single sample gave rise to the 12 T cell receptor beta chains below, sequenced in a study of cytomegalovirus exposure and HLA in healthy donors. Both 60 Vbeta primers and 13 Jbeta primers went into the PCR. The method was immunoSEQ multiplex PCR; TCRdb's version includes in-frame clones alone and lacks a portion of them. The sample records 150,000 or so clones, roughly 87% being singletons. The sequencing input was PBMCs. Receptors originate from a man aged 50 or older in good health and CMV-seropositive.

This clone was observed a single time. The J gene is TRBJ2-3, the V gene TRBV30, with D unresolved. V lost 5 bases to trimming and J lost 1 base, with 10 bases between them. This CDR3 spans 13 amino acids. Germline CDR1 GTSNPN, CDR2 SVGIG (reference sequence). The DNA for the CDR3 is TGTGCCTGGGCCCCTGGAGGCACAGATACGCAGTATTTT. It yields the protein CAWAPGGTDTQYF.

The chain links TRBV4-2 to TRBJ1-5; D remains ambiguous. Looked up from germline, CDR1 is LGHNA and CDR2 is YNFKEQ. This CDR3 spans 15 amino acids. V was trimmed by 1 base and J by 4 bases, leaving 11 bases between them. Here the CDR3 reads CASSQVESINQPQHF. CDR3 bases: TGTGCCAGCAGCCAAGTCGAGTCCATAAATCAGCCCCAGCATTTT.

This chain uses TRBV5-1 with TRBJ2-5; D is perhaps TRBD1 (6 bases). Germline V gene data show CDR1 as SGHRS and CDR2 as YFSETQ. CDR3 length equals 14 residues. The germline V and J ends were trimmed by 2 bases and 4 bases, with 12 bases remaining between them. In DNA, the CDR3 is TGCGCCAGCAGCTTCCAGGGGCTTGGAGAGACCCAGTACTTC. This translates into CASSFQGLGETQYF. Filled out from reference TRBV5-1 and TRBJ2-5, the complete variable domain reads KAGVTQTPRYLIKTRGQQVTLSCSPISGHRSVSWYQQTPGQGLQFLFEYFSETQRNKGNFPGRFSGRQFSNSRSEMNVSTLELGDSALYLCASSFQGLGETQYFGPGTRLLVL.

This clone came up a few times. This sequence joins TRBV18 and TRBJ2-7; 7 nucleotides align to TRBD2. Per germline, CDR1 KGHSH and CDR2 LQKENI. This CDR3 has 14 residues. Trimming at V came to 3 bases and at J to 6 bases, leaving 8 bases not matched to a gene. This CDR3 is CASSPGGKVREQYF. The CDR3 coding sequence is TGTGCCAGCTCACCGGGGGGGAAGGTGCGCGAGCAGTACTTC.

This clone has just one count. The chain links TRBV6-1 to TRBJ2-3; possible D gene TRBD1, 6 bases. Germline CDR1 reads MNHNS; CDR2 reads SASEGT. V shed 4 bases and J shed 4 bases, with 15 bases lying between them. The CDR3 has 15 residues. CDR3 sequence: CASSVLGARSDTQYF. The CDR3 DNA reads TGTGCCAGCAGTGTTCTGGGGGCGAGGTCAGATACGCAGTATTTT.

This clone has a single count. The rearrangement joins TRBV7-8 to TRBJ2-5, with TRBD2 matching 7 bases. The J call could be wrong; TRBJ2-7 is a better fit for the DNA end. There are 14 residues in the CDR3. Germline CDR1 and CDR2: SGHVS and FQNEAQ. In DNA form, the CDR3 reads TGTGCCAGCAGCTTGTCTAGCGGAGTTTACGAGCAGTACTTC. This translates into CASSLSSGVYEQYF.

This clone was recorded a few times. The chain couples TRBV11-2 to TRBJ2-3; 9 bases align to TRBD2. The CDR3 contains 15 residues. Germline loops: CDR1 SGHAT, CDR2 FQNNGV. V trimming: 5 bases; J trimming: 3 bases; junction bases outside the gene matches: 6. In DNA form, the CDR3 reads TGTGCCAGCAGCCCGGGACTAGCTGAGACAGATACGCAGTATTTT. It encodes CASSPGLAETDTQYF.

The V call is TRBV7-2, the J call TRBJ2-5, with D possibly TRBD2 on 6 matching bases. Trimming stripped 5 bases from V and 5 bases from J, with 21 bases between. CDR1 and CDR2 (germline): SGHTA, FQGNSA. This CDR3 is built from 16 residues. The CDR3 protein is CASSIGGATRAETQYF. CDR3 DNA sequence: TGTGCCAGCAGCATCGGAGGGGCGACTAGAGCGGAGACCCAGTACTTC.

The V gene is TRBV7-8, the J gene TRBJ2-5; TRBD1 agrees at 12 bases. This CDR3 has 15 residues. V trimming: 5 bases; J trimming: 11 bases; junction bases outside the gene matches: 12. CDR1 and CDR2 from the germline V gene are SGHVS and FQNEAQ. CDR3 region: CASSTGTGGVKEQYF. CDR3 nucleotides: TGTGCCAGCAGCACAGGGACAGGGGGCGTGAAAGAGCAGTACTTC. The full variable domain, with the rest looked up from reference TRBV7-8 and TRBJ2-5, is GAGVSQSPRYKVAKRGQDVALRCDPISGHVSLFWYQQALGQGPEFLTYFQNEAQLDKSGLPSDRFFAERPEGSVSTLKIQRTQQEDSAVYLCASSTGTGGVKEQYFGPGTRLLVL.

The V gene is TRBV15, the J gene TRBJ2-1; 7 bases match TRBD2. J was trimmed by 4 bases and V by 8 bases; bases with no gene match: 8. There are 14 residues in the CDR3. The germline gives CDR1 LNHNV, CDR2 YYDKDF (reference sequence). As DNA, the CDR3 is TGTGCCACCGGGACTACAACCGATTACAATGAGCAGTTCTTC. Protein: CATGTTTDYNEQFF.

The chain links TRBV19 to TRBJ2-7; 7 bases map to TRBD1. Germline V gene lookup returns CDR1 LNHDA and CDR2 SQIVND (reference sequence). The ends lost 4 bases at V and 0 bases at J; junction bases unmatched: 6. The CDR3 has 15 amino acids. The CDR3 DNA reads TGTGCCAGTAGTAGTCAGGACAGGAGCTCCTACGAGCAGTACTTC. As protein: CASSSQDRSSYEQYF.

This chain joins TRBV7-9 and TRBJ1-4, with TRBD1 matching over 11 bases. Germline V gene lookup returns CDR1 SEHNR and CDR2 FQNEAQ (reference sequence). The CDR3 sequence is 17 residues long. The ends lost 5 bases at V and 5 bases at J; junction bases unmatched: 10. The CDR3 region has the DNA TGTGCCAGCAGCCCTGGACAGGGGGCGAAATTAAATGAAAAACTGTTTTTT. Protein sequence: CASSPGQGAKLNEKLFF.